This TCR beta chain comes out of a study of OX40 agonist ivuxolimab in advanced cancers. Assay: immunoSEQ multiplex PCR; the TCRdb copy retains only in-frame clones and omits some. The sample has 55,000 to 90,000 clones; roughly 80% are singletons. Sequencing was performed on CD4+ or CD8+ T cells sorted from blood, taken in a trial of the OX40 agonist ivuxolimab. The sequence was collected from an adult with an advanced solid tumor such as melanoma, head and neck, liver or kidney cancer.

CDR3 sequence (DNA): TGTGCCAGCAGCAATTGGGCGGGGGGCCCTAATGAGCAGTTCTTC. It is translated as CASSNWAGGPNEQFF. V gene TRBV21-1 combines with J gene TRBJ2-1; the table calls TRBD2, which could not be checked here. TRBV21-1 is flagged as a pseudogene. The CDR3 totals 15 residues.